The T cell receptor beta chain under discussion was sequenced for a study of tumor-infiltrating lymphocytes in primary liver carcinoma. Study conclusions and caveats: Blood trailed tumors significantly in top-250-clone fraction (p = 0.039).

Germline CDR1 MNHEY, CDR2 SVGAGI. This CDR3 has 15 residues. As to this clonotype: What it binds is unknown. The junction shows a germline mismatch at one end, possibly a read error.

Total RNA (around 0.45 ug) served as template for TCR beta cDNA synthesis primed by a constant-region primer. Each TCR beta library was derived from three nested multiplex PCR rounds that employed slightly modified ARM-PCR. Use of TRBV1-TRBV30 forward primers with a C-beta reverse primer characterized the first two PCR rounds, which lasted about 10 cycles each. TCRdb used MiXCR to reprocess the multiplex PCR reads, holding one entry per CDR3 protein. The table records 150,000 to 200,000 distinct CDR3 sequences, around four fifths of them present only once. Unsorted bulk tissue (roughly 17-33 mg) underwent RNA and DNA co-extraction. Through surgical resection, the patients' primary liver carcinoma was treated. These patients lived with chronic HBV infection and had never been treated.

Input material: tumor tissue from primary liver carcinoma. V gene TRBV6-5 combines with J gene TRBJ2-3; 8 positions match TRBD2. The source of this sequence is a man aged 40-49 years with primary liver carcinoma and hepatitis B virus infection. The CDR3 nucleotides read TGTGCTAGCAACCCAGGACTAGCAGGAACAGAAACGCAGTATTTT. Its translation: CASNPGLAGTETQYF.